This passage covers 10 T cell receptor beta chains from one sample sequenced in a study of OX40 agonist ivuxolimab in advanced cancers. The library was generated by the immunoSEQ multiplex PCR assay. This immuneACCESS table, as held by TCRdb, lists in-frame sequences with V and J called but not all clones. Of the missing ones, under half trace to an unresolved V gene in checked studies; the others have no known cause. This sample lists 53,000 or so clones; about 81% were detected once. Together, the top ten hold 10% to 15% of the sample. The sample was CD4+ or CD8+ T cells sorted from blood, taken in a trial of the OX40 agonist ivuxolimab. These receptors all come from an adult with an advanced solid tumor such as melanoma, head and neck, liver or kidney cancer.

A few counts support this clone. The chain couples TRBV19 to TRBJ1-3; no clear D. V was cut by 3 bases and J by 7 bases, with 7 bases left in between. CDR1 is LNHDA and CDR2 is SQIVND in the germline V gene (reference sequence). The CDR3 loop spans 12 amino acids. The CDR3, as DNA: TGTGCCAGTAGTATTGGCGCGAACACCATATATTTT. Protein: CASSIGANTIYF.

This clone has only one observation. V usage is TRBV2 and J usage is TRBJ2-7, with a possible D match to TRBD2 (5 bases). This CDR3 region has 13 residues. V was pared by 5 bases and J by 9 bases, with 17 bases between. Looked up from germline, CDR1 is SNHLY and CDR2 is FYNNEI. The CDR3: CASSFPLRAGQYF. Here the CDR3 DNA reads TGTGCCAGCAGTTTCCCCCTCCGCGCGGGGCAGTACTTC.

As concerns this clone: At one end, the junction sequence differs from germline, possibly due to a read error. Other DNA sequences of this sample code for an identical CDR3. The chain joins TRBV6-1 to TRBJ1-5; 9 bases line up with TRBD1. The germline V gene encodes CDR1 MNHNS and CDR2 SASEGT. The CDR3 runs 14 residues. The CDR3 coding sequence is TGTGCCAGCAGTGGGGGACAGGGCTTGCTTGCCCAACATTTT. Its translation is CASSGGQGLLAQHF.

The chain links TRBV5-6 to TRBJ2-2; 7 positions match TRBD2. Trimming cost V 3 bases and J 4 bases; bases outside gene matches: 3. CDR3 length: 14 residues. Germline CDR1 SGHDT, CDR2 YYEEEE. CDR3 bases: TGTGCCAGCAGCTCGGGGGGACGCACCGGGGAGCTGTTTTTT. Its protein product is CASSSGGRTGELFF.

V usage is TRBV11-2 and J usage is TRBJ1-6; weak D call: TRBD1 (6 bases). Germline V gene sequence: CDR1 SGHAT, CDR2 FQNNGV. Trimming cost V 1 base and J 1 base, with 11 bases left between them. The CDR3 is 17 amino acids. CDR3 amino acids: CASSLGVRGSYNSPLHF. The CDR3, as DNA: TGTGCCAGCAGCTTAGGTGTCAGGGGATCCTATAATTCACCCCTCCACTTT.

J is TRBJ2-1 and V is TRBV6-5; 10 bases are a match to TRBD1. Trimming cost V 6 bases and J 14 bases; bases outside gene matches: 7. The length of the CDR3 is 12 residues. The germline gives CDR1 MNHEY, CDR2 SVGAGI. CDR3 DNA: TGTGCCAGCAGACTCGGACAGGGGGAAGAGTTCTTC. It translates to CASRLGQGEEFF.

This chain connects TRBV19 to TRBJ1-2; TRBD1 matches 7 bases. Trimming cost V 2 bases and J 3 bases; bases outside gene matches: 6. This CDR3 contains 15 residues. Looked up from germline, CDR1 is LNHDA and CDR2 is SQIVND (reference sequence). CDR3: CASSISRDRYYGYTF. The CDR3 DNA reads as TGTGCCAGTAGTATAAGCCGGGACAGATACTATGGCTACACCTTC.

This chain uses TRBV5-4 with TRBJ2-2, with D unresolved. CDR3 length: 15 amino acids. V was cut by 4 bases and J by 2 bases, with 12 bases left in between. The germline gives CDR1 SGHNT, CDR2 YYREEE (reference sequence). CDR3 DNA sequence: TGTGCCAGCAGCGGTTCGGGTACTAACACCGGGGAGCTGTTTTTT. It is translated as CASSGSGTNTGELFF.

The chain couples TRBV9 to TRBJ2-1; 9 bases fit TRBD1. This CDR3 region has 17 residues. The J segment lost 3 bases and the V segment lost 0 bases, leaving 7 bases of the junction unmatched. CDR1 is SGDLS, CDR2 YYNGEE, per germline. This CDR3 is CASSVGTGDRLYNEQFF. The CDR3 nucleotides read TGTGCCAGCAGCGTAGGGACAGGGGACAGACTCTACAATGAGCAGTTCTTC.

This clone was recorded a few times. The rearrangement uses TRBV10-3 and TRBJ2-7; the D is unclear. Germline V gene sequence: CDR1 ENHRY, CDR2 SYGVKD. V lost 6 bases, J lost 2 bases, and 17 bases lay in between. The CDR3 sequence is 15 residues long. CDR3 loop: CAIRDSTKGAYEQYF. CDR3 bases: TGTGCCATCAGAGACTCCACGAAGGGTGCCTACGAGCAGTACTTC.